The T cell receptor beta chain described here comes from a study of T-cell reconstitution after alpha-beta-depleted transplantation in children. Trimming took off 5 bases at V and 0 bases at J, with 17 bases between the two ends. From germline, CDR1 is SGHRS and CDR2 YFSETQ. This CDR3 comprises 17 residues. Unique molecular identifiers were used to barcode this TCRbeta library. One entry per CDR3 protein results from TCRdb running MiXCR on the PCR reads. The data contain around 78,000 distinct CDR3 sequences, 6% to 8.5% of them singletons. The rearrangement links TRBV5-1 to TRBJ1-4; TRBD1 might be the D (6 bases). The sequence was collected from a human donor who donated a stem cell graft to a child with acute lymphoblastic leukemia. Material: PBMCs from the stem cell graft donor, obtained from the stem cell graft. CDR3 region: CASRGGQNLATNEKLFF. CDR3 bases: TGCGCCAGCAGGGGGGGGCAGAATCTTGCAACTAATGAAAAACTGTTTTTT.